This T cell receptor (beta chain) was identified in a study of blood T cell repertoires in COVID-19. There are 13 residues in the CDR3. Germline CDR1 SGHNT, CDR2 YENEEA. V shed 1 base and J shed 4 bases, with 7 bases lying between them. Profiling relied on immunoSEQ multiplex PCR, and the TCRdb table lists in-frame clones only, not all of them. The table has fewer than 55,000 clones, more than 75% seen once. Sequencing was performed on peripheral blood. The receptor was derived from a human donor with acute or convalescent COVID-19. The donor label of this sample is uncertain. The chain links TRBV11-3 to TRBJ1-2, with a possible D match to TRBD1 (5 bases). Here the CDR3 reads CASSLAQGYGYTF. The DNA for the CDR3 is TGTGCCAGCAGCTTAGCCCAGGGCTATGGCTACACCTTC. The full variable domain, in which reference TRBV11-3 and TRBJ1-2 provide the parts outside the CDR3, is EAGVVQSPRYKIIEKKQPVAFWCNPISGHNTLYWYLQNLGQGPELLIRYENEEAVDDSQLPKDRFSAERLKGVDSTLKIQPAELGDSAVYLCASSLAQGYGYTFGSGTRLTVV.